This is a list of T cell receptor beta chains from one sample in a study of blood T cell repertoires in COVID-19. Method: immunoSEQ multiplex PCR; TCRdb's copy keeps in-frame clones and lacks some. The data contain about 170,000 clones, more than 85% of them singletons. The sequenced material came from peripheral blood. The receptors here all came from a woman older than 75 in a cohort sampled during active or convalescent COVID-19. Each CDR3 is given with its conserved first and last residue. D genes are given only for firm matches. Expanded clones are given a class, and other clones once, few, many or no size at all.

-	TRBJ2-1	TRBV9	-	CASSVGTQNEQFF	TGTGCCAGCAGCGTAGGAACCCAGAATGAGCAGTTCTTC
-	TRBJ1-5	TRBV7-6	-	CASSSGSNQPQHF	TGTGCCAGCAGTTCGGGAAGCAATCAGCCCCAGCATTTT
-	TRBJ1-4	TRBV5-6	-	CASSPTQTSPEKLFF	TGTGCCAGCAGCCCGACACAAACTTCTCCTGAAAAACTGTTTTTT
-	TRBJ1-1	TRBV10-3	TRBD1	CAVQGASEAFF	TGTGCCGTACAGGGGGCCTCTGAAGCTTTCTTT
-	TRBJ2-3	TRBV3-1/TRBV3-2	-	CASSQDRVADTQYF	TGTGCCAGCAGCCAAGACAGGGTGGCAGATACGCAGTATTTT
-	TRBJ2-4	TRBV7-2	TRBD2	CASSLYSSGLRVIQYF	TGTGCCAGCAGCTTATATTCTAGCGGGCTACGAGTCATTCAGTACTTC
-	TRBJ1-2	TRBV11-2	-	CASSLFQGAIYGYTF	TGTGCCAGCAGCTTATTCCAGGGCGCTATCTATGGCTACACCTTC
-	TRBJ1-6	TRBV4-2	-	CASSQENLRRYNSPLHF	TGTGCCAGCAGCCAAGAGAACCTCAGGCGCTATAATTCACCCCTCCACTTT
-	TRBJ2-2	TRBV28	TRBD1	CASSLRGLNTGELFF	TGTGCCAGCAGTTTGAGGGGGCTGAACACCGGGGAGCTGTTTTTT
-	TRBJ2-7	TRBV7-2	TRBD1	CASSQDRGRSYEQYF	TGTGCCAGCAGCCAGGACAGGGGAAGGTCCTACGAGCAGTACTTC
few	TRBJ1-2	TRBV6-5	TRBD1	CATVVGQWPYGYTF	TGTGCCACCGTAGTGGGACAGTGGCCCTATGGCTACACCTTC
-	TRBJ1-2	TRBV11-2	-	CASSKGGEIYGYTF	TGTGCCAGCAGCAAGGGGGGGGAGATCTATGGCTACACCTTC
-	TRBJ1-5	TRBV27	-	CASSLGGQGQPQHF	TGTGCCAGCAGTTTAGGGGGCCAGGGGCAGCCCCAGCATTTT
few	TRBJ1-5	TRBV5-6	TRBD1	CASSLGQGGLQPQHF	TGTGCCAGCAGCTTGGGACAGGGGGGTTTGCAGCCCCAGCATTTT
-	TRBJ1-5	TRBV28	TRBD1	CASSKIGTGGEQPQHF	TGTGCCAGCTCTAAAATAGGGACAGGGGGTGAACAGCCCCAGCATTTT
-	TRBJ2-1	TRBV27	-	CATTSYVSYNEQFF	TGTGCCACCACTAGTTACGTTTCCTACAATGAGCAGTTCTTC
-	TRBJ1-2	TRBV10-1	-	CASGSGRDHGYTF	TGCGCCAGCGGATCCGGGAGAGATCATGGCTACACCTTC
-	TRBJ2-7	TRBV6-2/TRBV6-3	-	CASSYSRQSYEQYF	TGTGCCAGCAGTTACTCCCGACAGAGCTACGAGCAGTACTTC
-	TRBJ1-1	TRBV5-4	TRBD1	CASSRDRGNTEAFF	TGTGCCAGCAGCCGGGACAGGGGGAACACTGAAGCTTTCTTT
-	TRBJ2-3	TRBV29-1	-	CSVERQGGDTQYF	TGCAGCGTCGAGCGGCAGGGAGGAGATACGCAGTATTTT
-	TRBJ2-1	TRBV3-1/TRBV3-2	-	CASSQFGRGNEQFF	TGTGCCAGCAGCCAATTTGGGCGGGGCAATGAGCAGTTCTTC
-	TRBJ1-2	TRBV2	-	CASSDRGLDYGYTF	TGTGCCAGCAGTGACAGGGGTCTCGACTATGGCTACACCTTC
-	TRBJ1-2	TRBV10-3	TRBD1	CAIRDSDRARGYTF	TGTGCCATCAGAGACTCGGACAGGGCAAGGGGCTACACCTTC
-	TRBJ1-6	TRBV5-4	-	CASSLDMSSYNSPLHF	TGTGCCAGCAGCCTTGACATGAGCTCCTATAATTCACCCCTCCACTTT
-	TRBJ1-5	TRBV7-2	-	CASSLSTGNQPQHF	TGTGCCAGCAGCCTATCAACTGGCAATCAGCCCCAGCATTTT
-	TRBJ1-3	TRBV2	-	CASLQEPGNTIYF	TGTGCCAGCCTACAGGAGCCCGGAAACACCATATATTTT
-	TRBJ2-1	TRBV3-1/TRBV3-2	TRBD1	CASSPTDRVWNNEQFF	TGTGCCAGCAGCCCAACCGACAGGGTATGGAACAATGAGCAGTTCTTC
-	TRBJ1-2	TRBV2	-	CASSDERDYGYTF	TGTGCCAGCAGTGATGAGAGGGACTATGGCTACACCTTC
-	TRBJ1-4	TRBV2	-	CASVGGVGEKLFF	TGTGCCAGCGTTGGGGGGGTCGGAGAAAAACTGTTTTTT
-	TRBJ2-1	TRBV29-1	TRBD2	CSVGPLAGGSYEQFF	TGCAGCGTTGGGCCTCTAGCGGGAGGATCATATGAGCAGTTCTTC
few	TRBJ1-2	TRBV10-3	-	CAISGFSDSWNGYTF	TGTGCCATCAGCGGCTTCTCGGACAGCTGGAATGGCTACACCTTC
once	TRBJ2-2	TRBV2	-	CASSGRTSGPNTGELFF	TGTGCCAGCAGTGGGAGGACCAGCGGTCCGAACACCGGGGAGCTGTTTTTT
-	TRBJ2-1	TRBV28	TRBD2	CATHPLAGVFEQFF	TGTGCCACCCATCCCTTGGCGGGAGTCTTTGAGCAGTTCTTC
-	TRBJ2-5	TRBV3-1/TRBV3-2	TRBD2	CASSQDSSGGLFRQETQYF	TGTGCCAGCAGCCAAGATTCTAGCGGGGGCCTCTTCCGACAAGAGACCCAGTACTTC
-	TRBJ1-2	TRBV6-1	-	CASSEAAGYGYTF	TGTGCCAGCAGTGAAGCGGCAGGGTACGGCTACACCTTC
-	TRBJ1-1	TRBV7-9	-	CASSLEAANTEAFF	TGTGCCAGCAGCTTAGAGGCGGCGAACACTGAAGCTTTCTTT
-	TRBJ2-3	TRBV18	TRBD1	CASSSQGSPDTQYF	TGTGCCAGCTCATCACAGGGGTCCCCAGATACGCAGTATTTT
-	TRBJ1-2	TRBV19	-	CASRRGNNYGYTF	TGTGCCAGTAGGAGAGGGAATAACTATGGCTACACCTTC
-	TRBJ2-2	TRBV18	TRBD2	CASSPREASTGELFF	TGTGCCAGCTCACCTCGGGAGGCCAGCACCGGGGAGCTGTTTTTT
-	TRBJ2-5	TRBV6-2/TRBV6-3	-	CASSYPLQASFAETQYF	TGTGCCAGCAGTTACCCCCTCCAGGCTAGCTTCGCCGAGACCCAGTACTTC
few	TRBJ1-1	TRBV6-5	-	CASSYELKDSEAFF	TGTGCCAGCAGTTACGAGTTGAAGGACTCTGAAGCTTTCTTT
-	TRBJ2-7	TRBV7-2	TRBD1	CASSLTGTGRYEQYF	TGTGCCAGCAGCTTAACCGGGACAGGGAGATACGAGCAGTACTTC
-	TRBJ2-1	TRBV7-2	TRBD2	CASSLGGRVHEQFF	TGTGCCAGCAGCTTAGGTGGGAGGGTTCATGAGCAGTTCTTC
few	TRBJ2-1	TRBV7-7	TRBD2	CASSLGAGGASSYNEQFF	TGTGCTAGCAGCTTAGGGGCGGGGGGAGCCTCCTCCTACAATGAGCAGTTCTTC
-	TRBJ2-2	TRBV29-1	TRBD1	CSVDRGTNTGELFF	TGCAGCGTGGACAGGGGCACGAACACCGGGGAGCTGTTTTTT
-	TRBJ2-3	TRBV5-1	-	CASSLGYYSTDTQYF	TGCGCCAGCAGCTTGGGGTACTATAGCACAGATACGCAGTATTTT
-	TRBJ2-1	TRBV3-1/TRBV3-2	TRBD2	CASSASGYFDEQFF	TGTGCCAGCAGCGCTAGCGGGTACTTCGATGAGCAGTTCTTC
few	TRBJ2-5	TRBV18	-	CASSPPTDMATQYF	TGTGCCAGCTCACCACCGACAGACATGGCGACCCAGTACTTC
-	TRBJ1-2	TRBV2	-	CASTSTTDYGYTF	TGTGCCAGCACTTCCACGACAGACTATGGCTACACCTTC
-	TRBJ1-6	TRBV3-1/TRBV3-2	TRBD1	CASSRAGQANSPLHF	TGTGCCAGCAGCCGAGCTGGACAGGCCAATTCACCCCTCCACTTT
once	TRBJ1-3	TRBV5-1	-	CASSLDGGGGNTIYF	TGCGCCAGCAGCTTGGACGGGGGTGGCGGAAACACCATATATTTT
-	TRBJ2-2	TRBV11-2	-	CASSFQGTGELFF	TGTGCCAGCAGCTTTCAGGGGACCGGGGAGCTGTTTTTT
-	TRBJ1-3	TRBV7-2	TRBD1	CASSEGQVGDTIYF	TGTGCCAGCAGCGAGGGACAGGTTGGAGACACCATATATTTT
once	TRBJ1-1	TRBV27	-	CASSLSWAQGTEAFF	TGTGCCAGCAGTTTATCGTGGGCCCAGGGGACTGAAGCTTTCTTT
-	TRBJ1-2	TRBV10-3	-	CAISESGENYGYTF	TGTGCCATCAGTGAGTCTGGGGAGAACTATGGCTACACCTTC